The T cell receptor (beta chain) under discussion was sequenced for a study of CD8 T cells in ankylosing spondylitis. Findings and caveats of the study: Reactive arthritis synovial fluid and blood were previously reported to contain some motif variants. Disease-associated clones were reportedly significantly overrepresented in matched ankylosing spondylitis synovial fluid.

TCRdb reprocessed the 5' RACE reads via MiXCR and lists one record per CDR3 protein. The sample includes about 17,000 distinct CDR3 sequences, 8% to 10% seen only once; the top ten take about a third. Germline V gene lookup returns CDR1 SGHRS and CDR2 YFSETQ. The CDR3 sequence is 13 residues long. V lost 3 bases and J 9 bases, leaving 12 bases between the germline ends. Turning to this clonotype: What it binds is unknown.

The sequencing sample was made of blood. The rearrangement uses TRBV5-1 and TRBJ2-2, with D unclear. The receptor was derived from a male donor with ankylosing spondylitis or in good health (not recorded which). Here the CDR3 reads CASSSPISRELFF. The CDR3 DNA is TGCGCCAGCAGCTCCCCAATCAGTCGGGAGCTGTTTTTT. Drawing the rest from reference TRBV5-1 and TRBJ2-2, the complete variable domain is KAGVTQTPRYLIKTRGQQVTLSCSPISGHRSVSWYQQTPGQGLQFLFEYFSETQRNKGNFPGRFSGRQFSNSRSEMNVSTLELGDSALYLCASSSPISRELFFGEGSRLTVL.